What follows describes a single T cell receptor (beta chain). The target of this receptor is not known. No base qualities exist here, and no much larger clone lies one base off it. Trimming accounts for 6 bases at V and 7 bases at J, while the number of junction bases matched to no gene is 18. Reading the germline V gene gives CDR1 SGHVS and CDR2 FQNEAQ. CDR3 length: 18 amino acids, cysteine to phenylalanine. Kept here is only the CDR3 DNA, which spans 54 bases and is read in frame from base 1. The record originates from a study of blood T cell repertoires in COVID-19 (dated by TCRdb to the early 2020s). Background on the whole study: Samples covering the acute and convalescent phases of COVID-19 were provided by collaborators in the United States, Italy and Spain. The samples were drawn from the first 160 participants of the ongoing ImmuneRACE study and from some 1,300 subjects provided by 6 global collaborators. Where HLA class I and class II types were available, the types were taken from metadata supplied by the sample provider, not from assay-based typing. A freely available public database, intended as a resource for researchers studying the immune response to SARS-CoV-2, is where the repertoires were released. Subjects who had been exposed to COVID-19, were actively infected with it, or had recovered from it provided the deeply sampled blood TCRbeta repertoires that made up the dataset. The sample metadata nearly always contained a de-identified subject ID, COVID-19 status, age in years and sex. The material from the prospective study consisted of cDNA or gDNA derived from T cells, B-cell-depleted T cells, or PBMCs.

Here is what the overall study found, with its caveats: The quantity of clinical and demographic metadata differed by source and by participant and was supplied without curation.

Each collaborating institution followed its own protocols to collect whole blood in K2EDTA tubes. For TCRbeta analysis, collaborators shipped samples in one of three forms: frozen whole blood, isolated PBMCs, or DNA extracted from either of those sample types. TCRbeta CDR3 regions were amplified from genomic DNA by means of the immunoSEQ Assay, a bias-controlled multiplex PCR. Per the authors' processing: The number of nucleated cells in each sample was estimated from the amplification of reference gene primers within the assay. Sequence reads were collapsed and filtered to measure the absolute abundance of every unique TCRbeta CDR3 rearrangement. For each sample, productive Simpson clonality was calculated as the square root of Simpson's diversity index over productive rearrangements. The immuneACCESS repertoire file appears here via TCRdb, limited to in-frame rearrangements. These files lack a portion of the clones; in checked studies, under half of the deficit traces to unresolved V genes, and the cause of the others is not known. D and trimming come from the DNA, and the V and J calls and clone size come from that table. The sample includes about 110,000 clones, with 86% observed a single time. Jointly, the top ten make up about 4.5% of the sample.

The source is a man between 35 and 55 years old with acute or convalescent COVID-19. Rearrangement joined TRBV7-8 to TRBJ1-6, with 7 central nucleotides matching TRBD1. Input material: peripheral blood. CDR3 region: CASRDDRVFSPLNSPLHF. In nucleotides, the sequence is TGTGCCAGCAGAGATGACAGGGTTTTTAGTCCCCTAAATTCACCCCTCCACTTT.